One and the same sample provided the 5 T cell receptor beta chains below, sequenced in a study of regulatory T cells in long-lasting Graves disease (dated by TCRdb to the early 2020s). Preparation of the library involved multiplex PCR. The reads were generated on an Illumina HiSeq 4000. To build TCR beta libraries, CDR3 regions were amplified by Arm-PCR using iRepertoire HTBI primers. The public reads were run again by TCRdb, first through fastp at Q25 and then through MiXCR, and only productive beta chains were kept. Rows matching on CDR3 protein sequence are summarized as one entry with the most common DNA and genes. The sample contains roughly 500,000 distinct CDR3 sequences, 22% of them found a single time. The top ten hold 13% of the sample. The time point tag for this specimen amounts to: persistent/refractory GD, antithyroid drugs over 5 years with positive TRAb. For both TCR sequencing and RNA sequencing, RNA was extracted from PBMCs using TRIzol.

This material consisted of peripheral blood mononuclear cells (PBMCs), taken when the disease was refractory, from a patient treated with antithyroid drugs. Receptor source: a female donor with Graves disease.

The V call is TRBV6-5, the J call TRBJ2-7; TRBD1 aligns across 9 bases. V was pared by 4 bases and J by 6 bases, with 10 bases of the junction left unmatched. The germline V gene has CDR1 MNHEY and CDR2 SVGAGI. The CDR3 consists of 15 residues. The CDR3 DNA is TGTGCCAGCAGTTCGGGGACAGGGTTGTCTCGCGAGCAGTACTTC. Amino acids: CASSSGTGLSREQYF.

The CDR3 protein is CASFRARVSYEQYF. DNA for the CDR3: TGTGCCAGCTTCAGGGCAAGGGTGTCCTACGAGCAGTACTTC. The genes are TRBV5-5 and TRBJ2-7, with TRBD1 as a possible D gene (5 bases). The CDR3 covers 14 residues. Trimming left V 7 bases short and J 1 base short, with 15 bases between. The germline CDR1 and CDR2 sequences are SGHKS and YYEKEE (reference sequence).

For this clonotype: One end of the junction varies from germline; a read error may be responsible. The CDR3 is CASGEGRWGSGELFF. Here the CDR3 DNA reads TGTGCCAGCGGTGAAGGGCGATGGGGATCCGGGGAGCTGTTTTTT. The chain has TRBV6-1 and TRBJ2-2; D is unresolved. CDR1 and CDR2 from the germline V gene are MNHNS and SASEGT. This CDR3 is built from 15 residues.

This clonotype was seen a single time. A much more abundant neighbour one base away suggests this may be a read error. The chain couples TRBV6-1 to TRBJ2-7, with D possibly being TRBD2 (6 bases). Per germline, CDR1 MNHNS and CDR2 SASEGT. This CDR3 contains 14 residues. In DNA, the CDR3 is TGTGCCAGCAGCACCGGAGGGGTCTCCTGCGAGCAGTACTTC. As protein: CASSTGGVSCEQYF.

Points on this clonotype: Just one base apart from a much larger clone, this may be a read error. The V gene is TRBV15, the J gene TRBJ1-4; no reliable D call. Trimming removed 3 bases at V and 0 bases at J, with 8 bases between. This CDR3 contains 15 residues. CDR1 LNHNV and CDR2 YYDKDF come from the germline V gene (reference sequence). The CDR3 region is CATSSYKATNEKLFF. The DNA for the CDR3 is TGTGCCACCAGCAGTTACAAAGCAACTAATGAAAAACTGTTTTTT.